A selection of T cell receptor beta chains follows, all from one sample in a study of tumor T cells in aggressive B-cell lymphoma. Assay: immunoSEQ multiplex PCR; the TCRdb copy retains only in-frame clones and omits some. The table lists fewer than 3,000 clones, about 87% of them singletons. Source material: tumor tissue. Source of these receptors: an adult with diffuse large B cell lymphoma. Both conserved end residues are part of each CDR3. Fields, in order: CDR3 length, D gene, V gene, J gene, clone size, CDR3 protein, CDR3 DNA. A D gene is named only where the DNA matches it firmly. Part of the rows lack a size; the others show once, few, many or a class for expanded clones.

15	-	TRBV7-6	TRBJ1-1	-	CASSLGPRGGTEAFF	TGTGCCAGCAGCTTAGGGCCCCGCGGGGGGACTGAAGCTTTCTTT
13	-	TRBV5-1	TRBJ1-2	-	CASSITENYGYTF	TGCGCCAGCAGCATCACAGAGAACTATGGCTACACCTTC
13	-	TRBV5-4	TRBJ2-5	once	CASSPGQRETQYF	TGTGCCAGCAGCCCTGGACAGCGAGAGACCCAGTACTTC
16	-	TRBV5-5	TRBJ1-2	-	CASSLFPDSDSYGYTF	TGTGCCAGCAGCTTATTCCCGGACAGCGATTCCTATGGCTACACCTTC
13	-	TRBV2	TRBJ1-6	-	CASSLQLSSPLHF	TGTGCCAGCAGTCTACAACTAAGCTCACCCCTCCACTTT
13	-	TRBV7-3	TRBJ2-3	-	CASSLGDTDAQYF	TGTGCCAGCAGCTTGGGGGACACAGATGCGCAGTATTTT
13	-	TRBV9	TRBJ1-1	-	CASSVDFSTEAFF	TGTGCCAGCAGCGTAGATTTTAGTACTGAAGCTTTCTTT
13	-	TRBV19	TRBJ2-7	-	CASSIETAYEQYF	TGTGCCAGTAGTATAGAGACAGCCTACGAGCAGTACTTC
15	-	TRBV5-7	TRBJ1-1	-	CASILPQLAGLAAFF	TGTGCCAGCATCCTACCGCAGCTGGCAGGGTTGGCCGCTTTCTTT
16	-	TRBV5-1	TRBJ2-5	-	CASSLGGQGLQETQYF	TGCGCCAGCAGCTTGGGGGGTCAGGGGCTCCAAGAGACCCAGTACTTC
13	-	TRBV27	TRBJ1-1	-	CASSFSGNTEAFF	TGTGCCAGCAGTTTCTCAGGGAACACTGAAGCTTTCTTT
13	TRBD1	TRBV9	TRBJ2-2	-	CASSTGVAGELFF	TGTGCCAGCAGCACAGGGGTTGCCGGGGAGCTGTTTTTT
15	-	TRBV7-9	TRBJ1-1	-	CASSSGHRENTEAFF	TGTGCCAGCAGCTCAGGACATAGGGAGAACACTGAAGCTTTCTTT
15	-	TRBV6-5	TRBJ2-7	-	CASSFSPLQAYEQYF	TGTGCCAGCAGCTTCTCACCCCTACAGGCGTACGAGCAGTACTTC
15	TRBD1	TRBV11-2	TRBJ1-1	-	CASSPGRDRDTEAFF	TGTGCCAGCAGCCCAGGGCGGGACAGGGACACTGAAGCTTTCTTT
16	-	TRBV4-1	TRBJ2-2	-	CASSQTEGQWTGELFF	TGCGCCAGCAGCCAAACGGAGGGCCAATGGACCGGGGAGCTGTTTTTT
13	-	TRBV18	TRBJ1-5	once	CASSPLRDQPQHF	TGTGCCAGCTCACCTTTGCGCGATCAGCCCCAGCATTTT
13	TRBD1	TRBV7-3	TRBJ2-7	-	CASSSSQGAEQYF	TGTGCCAGCAGCTCATCGCAGGGGGCCGAGCAGTACTTC
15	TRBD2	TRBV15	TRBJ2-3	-	CATSPWGGLIDTQYF	TGTGCCACCAGCCCCTGGGGGGGGTTGATAGATACGCAGTATTTT
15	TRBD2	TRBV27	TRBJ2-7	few	CASSSSGTHSSEQYF	TGTGCCAGCAGTTCTAGCGGGACCCACTCCTCCGAGCAGTACTTC
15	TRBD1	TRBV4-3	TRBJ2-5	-	CASSQTTGRAKTQYF	TGCGCCAGCAGCCAGACGACAGGGCGAGCGAAGACCCAGTACTTC
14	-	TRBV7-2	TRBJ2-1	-	CASSLDSSYNEQFF	TGTGCCAGCAGCTTAGACAGCTCCTACAATGAGCAGTTCTTC
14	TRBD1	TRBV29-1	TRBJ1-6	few	CSAKGTEDNSPLHF	TGCAGCGCCAAGGGGACAGAGGATAATTCACCCCTCCACTTT
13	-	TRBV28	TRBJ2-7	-	CASSLGQSYEQYF	TGTGCCAGCAGTCTAGGCCAGTCCTACGAGCAGTACTTC
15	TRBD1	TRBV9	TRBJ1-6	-	CASSLEDRNNSPLHF	TGTGCCAGCAGCTTGGAGGACAGGAATAATTCACCCCTCCACTTT